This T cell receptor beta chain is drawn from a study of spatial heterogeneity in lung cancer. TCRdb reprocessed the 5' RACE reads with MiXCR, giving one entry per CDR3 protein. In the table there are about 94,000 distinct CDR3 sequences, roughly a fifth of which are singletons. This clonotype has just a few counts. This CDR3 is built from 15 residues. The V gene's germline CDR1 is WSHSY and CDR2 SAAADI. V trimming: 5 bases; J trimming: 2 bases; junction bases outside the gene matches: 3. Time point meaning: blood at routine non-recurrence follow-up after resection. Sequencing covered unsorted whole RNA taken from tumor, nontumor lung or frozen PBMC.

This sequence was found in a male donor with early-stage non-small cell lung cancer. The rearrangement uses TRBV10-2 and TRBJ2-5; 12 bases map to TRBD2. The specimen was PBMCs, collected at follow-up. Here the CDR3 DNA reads TGCGCCAGCAGTATCCTAGCGGGGGGGCAAGAGACCCAGTACTTC. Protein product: CASSILAGGQETQYF.